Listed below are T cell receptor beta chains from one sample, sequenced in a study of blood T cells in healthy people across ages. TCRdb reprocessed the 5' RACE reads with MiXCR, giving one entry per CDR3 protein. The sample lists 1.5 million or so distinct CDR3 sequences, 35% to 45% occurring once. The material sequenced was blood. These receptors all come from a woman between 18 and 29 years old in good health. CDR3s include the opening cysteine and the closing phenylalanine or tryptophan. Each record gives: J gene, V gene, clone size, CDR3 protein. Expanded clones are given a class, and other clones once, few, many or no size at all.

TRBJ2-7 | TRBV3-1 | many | CASSSWSYEQYF
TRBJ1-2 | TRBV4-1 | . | CASSPSRAGRYGCTF
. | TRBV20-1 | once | CSASRDWYNEQYF
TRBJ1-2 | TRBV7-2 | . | CTSSYLRQGGYGYTF
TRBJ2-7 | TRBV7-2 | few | CASSFSQEYEQYF
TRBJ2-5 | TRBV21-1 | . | CASSKVRRGEQETQYF
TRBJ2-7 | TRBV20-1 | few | CSANSPGQGRYEQYF
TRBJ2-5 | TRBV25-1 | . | CASTDGVAQETQYF
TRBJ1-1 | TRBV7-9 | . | CASTEGPNTEAFF
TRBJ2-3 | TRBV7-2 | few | CASRTNSGTGTQYF
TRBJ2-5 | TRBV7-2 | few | CASSLVYYNEQYF
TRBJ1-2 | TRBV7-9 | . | CASSLGLTNGYTF
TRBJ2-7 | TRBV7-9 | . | CASSLPAAYEQYF
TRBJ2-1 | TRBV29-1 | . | CSVDPGTSGNNEQFF
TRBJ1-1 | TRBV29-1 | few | CSVGHPTEAFF
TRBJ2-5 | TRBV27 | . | CASRRTQGRETQYF
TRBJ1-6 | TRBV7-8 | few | CASHRGHGGSPLHF
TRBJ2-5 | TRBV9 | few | CASSVGLRETQYF
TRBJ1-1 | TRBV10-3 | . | CAIRRTGGPNTEAFF
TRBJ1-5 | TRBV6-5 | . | CASSYSRQGAGNQPQHF
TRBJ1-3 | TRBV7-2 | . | CASSLRGGPSGNTIYF
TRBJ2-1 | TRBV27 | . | CASGPEQFF
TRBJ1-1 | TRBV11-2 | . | CASSPGGRGGNTEAFF
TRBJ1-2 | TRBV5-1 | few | CASSLGASSNYGYTF
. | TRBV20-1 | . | CSARSYEYYNEQYF
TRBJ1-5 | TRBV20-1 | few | CSAPSLLGSNQPQHF
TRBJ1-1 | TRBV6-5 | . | CASSYGDRLNTEAFF
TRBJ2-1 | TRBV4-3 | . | CASSQDGRLGGYNEQFF
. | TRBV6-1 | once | CASSEDGTGENYEQYF
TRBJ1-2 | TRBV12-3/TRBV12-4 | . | CASSVGEDDGYTF
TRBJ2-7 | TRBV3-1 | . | CASSAPQGYEQYF
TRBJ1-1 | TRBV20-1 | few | CSASYRGYTEAFF
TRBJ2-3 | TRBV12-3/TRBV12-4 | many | CASSVTGQSTDTQYF
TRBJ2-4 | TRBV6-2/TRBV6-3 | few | CASSYSIRNIQYF
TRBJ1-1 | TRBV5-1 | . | CASSSDSFTEAFF
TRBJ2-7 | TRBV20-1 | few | CSAPRTRQSYEQYF